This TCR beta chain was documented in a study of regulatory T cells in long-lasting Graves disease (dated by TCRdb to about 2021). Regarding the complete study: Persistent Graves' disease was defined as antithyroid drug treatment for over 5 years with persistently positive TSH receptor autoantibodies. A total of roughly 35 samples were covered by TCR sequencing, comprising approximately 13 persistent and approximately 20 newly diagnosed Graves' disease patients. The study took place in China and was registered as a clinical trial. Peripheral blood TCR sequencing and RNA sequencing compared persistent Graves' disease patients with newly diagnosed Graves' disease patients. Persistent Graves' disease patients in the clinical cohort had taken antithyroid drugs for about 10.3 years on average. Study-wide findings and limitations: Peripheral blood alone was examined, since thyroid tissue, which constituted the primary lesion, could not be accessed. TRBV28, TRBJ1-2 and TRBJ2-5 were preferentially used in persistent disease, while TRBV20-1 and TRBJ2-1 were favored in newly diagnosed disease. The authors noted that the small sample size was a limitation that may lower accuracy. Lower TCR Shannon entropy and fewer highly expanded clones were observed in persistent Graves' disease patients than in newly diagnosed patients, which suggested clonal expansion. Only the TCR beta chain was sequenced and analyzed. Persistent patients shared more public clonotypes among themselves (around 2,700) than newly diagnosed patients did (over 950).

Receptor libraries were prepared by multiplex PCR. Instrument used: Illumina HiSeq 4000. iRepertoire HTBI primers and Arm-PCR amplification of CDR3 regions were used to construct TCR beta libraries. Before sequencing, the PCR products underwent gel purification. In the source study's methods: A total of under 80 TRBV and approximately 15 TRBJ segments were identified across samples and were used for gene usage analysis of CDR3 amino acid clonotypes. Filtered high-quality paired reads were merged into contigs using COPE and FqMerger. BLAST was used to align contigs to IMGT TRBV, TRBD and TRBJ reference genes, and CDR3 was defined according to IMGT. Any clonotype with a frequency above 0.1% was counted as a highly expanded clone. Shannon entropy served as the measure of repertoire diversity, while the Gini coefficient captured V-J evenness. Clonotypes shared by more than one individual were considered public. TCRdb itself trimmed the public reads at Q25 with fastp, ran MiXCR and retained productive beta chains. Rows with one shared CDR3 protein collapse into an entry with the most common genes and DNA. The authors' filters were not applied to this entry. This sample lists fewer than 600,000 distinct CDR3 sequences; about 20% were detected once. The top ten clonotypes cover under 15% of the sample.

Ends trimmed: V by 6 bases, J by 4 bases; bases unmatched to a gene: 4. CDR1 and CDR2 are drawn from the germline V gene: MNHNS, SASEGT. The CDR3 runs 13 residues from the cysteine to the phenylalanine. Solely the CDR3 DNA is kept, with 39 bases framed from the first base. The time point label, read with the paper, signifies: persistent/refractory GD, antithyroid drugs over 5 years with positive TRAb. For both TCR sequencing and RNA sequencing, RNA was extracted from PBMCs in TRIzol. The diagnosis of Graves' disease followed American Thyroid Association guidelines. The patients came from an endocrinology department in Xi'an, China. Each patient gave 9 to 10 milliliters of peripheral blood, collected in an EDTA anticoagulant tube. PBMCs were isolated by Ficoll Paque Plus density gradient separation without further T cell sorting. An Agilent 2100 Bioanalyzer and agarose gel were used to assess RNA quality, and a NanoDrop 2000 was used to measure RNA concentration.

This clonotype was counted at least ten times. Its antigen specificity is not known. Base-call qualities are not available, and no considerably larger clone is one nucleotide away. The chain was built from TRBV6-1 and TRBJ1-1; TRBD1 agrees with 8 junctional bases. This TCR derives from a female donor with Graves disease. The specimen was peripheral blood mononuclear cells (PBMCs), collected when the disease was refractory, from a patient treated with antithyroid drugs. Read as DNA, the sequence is TGTGCCAGCAGAACAGGGGGAGGCACTGAAGCTTTCTTT. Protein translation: CASRTGGGTEAFF.